This T cell receptor (beta chain) was identified during a study of STAT5B mutations in CD4+ large granular lymphocyte leukemia. Findings and caveats of the study: Patient CD4-sorted repertoires stayed more clonal than healthy ones after leukemic-clone removal.

The CDR3 covers 16 residues. Germline assignment: CDR1 GTSNPN and CDR2 SVGIG (reference sequence). J gave up 1 base and V 0 bases, and 3 bases lay outside the gene matches. In the original analysis: Lowest detectable productive clonotype frequency was 2.59 x 10-5. The assay was immunoSEQ multiplex PCR, and TCRdb's table has in-frame clones only and misses some. The DNA gave D and trimming, while V, J and clone size come from that table. The sample records nearly 35,000 clones, about three quarters being singletons. This clone was counted only a few times. Its antigen is not known. This TCR was recovered from a human donor in good health. This chain joins TRBV30 and TRBJ1-5, with 10 bases fitting TRBD1. The sample consisted of CD4+ T cells from blood buffy coats. The CDR3 nucleotides are TGTGCCTGGAGTGTGCGGACAGGGGGGAGCAATCAGCCCCAGCATTTT. It is translated as CAWSVRTGGSNQPQHF.